These 20 T cell receptor beta chains were all obtained from the same sample, sequenced in a study of vaccination and CD4 T cells after COVID-19. The sample's treatment: approximately 9-day PBMC culture with coronavirus spike peptide pools or control peptides (ViraFEST assay). What these receptors recognize is not known. The Oncomine TCR Beta short-read assay was applied to DNA of cultured CD4+ T cells. TCRdb ran MiXCR on the PCR reads and lists one entry per CDR3 protein. The sample carries about 11,000 distinct CDR3 sequences, 64% recorded once. The specimen was CD4+ T cells from blood, cultured in vitro. These receptors originate from a human donor who had recovered from COVID-19.

The chain links TRBV10-1 to TRBJ2-3; the D gene is possibly TRBD1 (5 bases). CDR1 WNHNN and CDR2 SYGVQD come from the germline V gene (reference sequence). Trimming took off 0 bases at V and 8 bases at J, with 12 bases between the two ends. The CDR3 runs 14 residues. CDR3 loop: CASSESGNQGTQYF. CDR3 in DNA: TGCGCCAGCAGTGAGTCGGGAAACCAGGGTACGCAGTATTTT.

The CDR3 DNA follows: TGCAGTGCTAGAGAAGTTACCAATCAGCCCCAGCATTTT. Translated: CSAREVTNQPQHF. This chain joins TRBV20-1 and TRBJ1-5; D gene ambiguous. This CDR3 region has 13 residues. Trimming left V 0 bases short and J 3 bases short, with 6 bases between. Germline V gene data show CDR1 as DFQATT and CDR2 as SNEGSKA (reference sequence).

This clonotype was detected only a few times. V usage is TRBV6-1 and J usage is TRBJ1-5; a weak D match, TRBD1 (5 bases). The CDR3 runs to 15 residues. Trimming shortened V by 1 base and J by 5 bases, and 12 bases separated the two germline ends. The germline CDR1 and CDR2 sequences are MNHNS and SASEGT. The CDR3: CASSEVLGAYQPQHF. CDR3 nucleotide sequence: TGTGCCAGCAGTGAAGTGTTAGGGGCCTATCAGCCCCAGCATTTT.

This chain uses TRBV6-1 with TRBJ2-1, with a weak D call TRBD2 (7 bases). CDR3 size: 15 residues. Trimming took off 8 bases at V and 7 bases at J, with 21 bases between the two ends. Germline V CDR1 and CDR2: MNHNS, SASEGT. CDR3: CASGFFYGGQNEQFF. The CDR3 nucleotides are TGTGCCAGCGGGTTCTTTTACGGGGGGCAAAATGAGCAGTTCTTC.

V and J are TRBV20-1 and TRBJ2-5, with TRBD1 identical over 11 bases. The V gene end was trimmed by 5 bases and the J gene end by 6 bases; junction bases not matched to a gene: 8. Germline-derived CDR1 and CDR2 are DFQATT and SNEGSKA (reference sequence). This CDR3 is built from 14 residues. CDR3 loop: CSALAGQGAKTQYF. The DNA of the CDR3 is TGCAGTGCTTTAGCCGGACAGGGGGCAAAGACCCAGTACTTC.

This clonotype appeared a few times. The V call is TRBV7-2, the J call TRBJ1-2, with D perhaps TRBD1 (5 bases). V lost 4 bases and J lost 3, with 9 bases in between. Per the germline V gene, CDR1 is SGHTA and CDR2 is FQGNSA. The CDR3 spans 13 residues. The CDR3 coding sequence is TGTGCCAGCAGCTACGGGGGACACTATGGCTACACCTTC. Its protein is CASSYGGHYGYTF.

This clonotype showed up just a few times. The chain has TRBV6-1 and TRBJ1-2; no clear D gene. CDR3 length: 13 residues. V lost 3 bases, J lost 1 base, and 6 bases lay in between. Germline V gene sequence: CDR1 MNHNS, CDR2 SASEGT. The CDR3 bases are TGTGCCAGCAGTGACACGGTTAACTATGGCTACACCTTC. It translates to CASSDTVNYGYTF.

V usage is TRBV19 and J usage is TRBJ1-2, with TRBD1 identical over 7 bases. The length of the CDR3 is 14 residues. The J segment lost 3 bases and the V segment lost 1 base, leaving 2 bases of the junction unmatched. CDR1 LNHDA and CDR2 SQIVND come from the germline V gene (reference sequence). CDR3 bases: TGTGCCAGTAGTATAGGCAGGGGGGACTATGGCTACACCTTC. It encodes CASSIGRGDYGYTF. Looking up the rest from reference TRBV19 and TRBJ1-2 gives the full variable domain: DGGITQSPKYLFRKEGQNVTLSCEQNLNHDAMYWYRQDPGQGLRLIYYSQIVNDFQKGDIAEGYSVSREKKESFPLTVTSAQKNPTAFYLCASSIGRGDYGYTFGSGTRLTVV.

The V gene is TRBV2, the J gene TRBJ1-1, with D possibly being TRBD1 (6 bases). The CDR3 sequence is 16 residues long. V lost 0 bases, J lost 1 base, and 12 bases lay in between. Germline CDR1 and CDR2: SNHLY and FYNNEI. CDR3: CASSEALGGGNTEAFF. The CDR3 DNA sequence: TGTGCCAGCAGTGAAGCGCTAGGAGGGGGGAACACTGAAGCTTTCTTT.

The table lists this clonotype with a few counts. This chain connects TRBV20-1 to TRBJ2-2; 9 positions match TRBD2. The V gene's germline CDR1 is DFQATT and CDR2 SNEGSKA (reference sequence). This CDR3 has 13 residues. Trimming took 4 bases from V and 5 from J; bases not matched to a gene: 2. The CDR3 DNA reads as TGCAGTGCTACCCTAGCGGGAACCGGGGAGCTGTTTTTT. Its protein product is CSATLAGTGELFF.

This chain links TRBV27 with TRBJ2-2, with TRBD1 matching over 9 bases. J gave up 6 bases and V 3 bases, and 5 bases lay outside the gene matches. CDR3 length: 15 amino acids. CDR1 is MNHEY, CDR2 SMNVEV, per germline (reference sequence). CDR3 in amino acids: CASSLGQGFAGELFF. The CDR3 DNA is TGTGCCAGCAGTTTGGGACAGGGTTTCGCCGGGGAGCTGTTTTTT.

This rearrangement joins TRBV30 to TRBJ1-1; D might be TRBD1 (5 bases). V was clipped by 3 bases and J by 6 bases, with 17 bases between them. The CDR3 totals 14 residues. CDR1 GTSNPN and CDR2 SVGIG come from the germline V gene (reference sequence). The CDR3 loop reads CAWRPGTKNPEAFF. The CDR3 DNA reads TGTGCCTGGAGACCCGGGACGAAGAATCCTGAAGCTTTCTTT. Full variable domain (missing parts from reference TRBV30 and TRBJ1-1): SQTIHQWPATLVQPVGSPLSLECTVEGTSNPNLYWYRQAAGRGLQLLFYSVGIGQISSEVPQNLSASRPQDRQFILSSKKLLLSDSGFYLCAWRPGTKNPEAFFGQGTRLTVV.

V is TRBV29-1 and J is TRBJ2-3; D remains unclear. The V end was cut by 6 bases, the J end by 3 bases, with 10 bases between. Germline-derived CDR1 and CDR2 are SQVTM and ANQGSEA. This CDR3 is 12 amino acids long. CDR3 bases: TGCAGCGTGGCTCCTGGGACAGATACGCAGTATTTT. Amino acids: CSVAPGTDTQYF.

The V gene is TRBV12-3 or TRBV12-4, the J gene TRBJ2-2; the match to TRBD1 covers 10 bases. With V trimmed by 6 bases and J by 6 bases, 16 bases remained unmatched. The CDR3 is 18 residues long. The CDR3, as DNA: TGTGCCAGCAGCCCATTGGACAGGGGGAGGCCATATGCCGGGGAGCTGTTTTTT. Translated: CASSPLDRGRPYAGELFF.

This chain uses TRBV6-1 with TRBJ2-3, with TRBD2 matching 11 bases. This CDR3 spans 18 amino acids. V dropped 1 base and J dropped 4; count of bases not matched to a gene: 10. Germline assignment: CDR1 MNHNS and CDR2 SASEGT. Written as DNA, the CDR3 is TGTGCCAGCAGTGAAGTCCTAGCGGGGGGAGATAGGGCAGATACGCAGTATTTT. Protein: CASSEVLAGGDRADTQYF.

This chain connects TRBV14 to TRBJ2-7; D might be TRBD1 or TRBD2, each matching 5 bases. CDR1 SGHDN and CDR2 FVKESK come from the germline V gene. The CDR3 has 15 amino acids. Trimming stripped 1 base from V and 2 bases from J, with 12 bases between. For the CDR3, the DNA is TGTGCCAGCAGCCAAGGGCAGGGACGGACCTACGAGCAGTACTTC. This sequence encodes CASSQGQGRTYEQYF.

The J gene is TRBJ2-6, the V gene TRBV5-4, with D tentatively TRBD1 or TRBD2 (7 bases each). Trimming left V 4 bases short and J 0 bases short, with 14 bases between. Germline V gives CDR1 SGHNT, CDR2 YYREEE (reference sequence). The CDR3 extends over 17 amino acids. For the CDR3, the DNA is TGTGCCAGCAGCCCAGGGGGGGCTTACTCTGGGGCCAACGTCCTGACTTTC. It is translated as CASSPGGAYSGANVLTF.

This chain uses TRBV19 with TRBJ2-2; the match to TRBD1 covers 11 bases. V lost 10 bases to trimming and J lost 2 bases; unmatched junction nucleotides: 3. The CDR3 has 14 amino acids. Looked up from germline, CDR1 is LNHDA and CDR2 is SQIVND (reference sequence). The CDR3 DNA reads as TGTGCCACCGGACAGGGGGCTAACACCGGGGAGCTGTTTTTT. Amino acids: CATGQGANTGELFF. Full variable domain (rest looked up from reference TRBV19 and TRBJ2-2): DGGITQSPKYLFRKEGQNVTLSCEQNLNHDAMYWYRQDPGQGLRLIYYSQIVNDFQKGDIAEGYSVSREKKESFPLTVTSAQKNPTAFYLCATGQGANTGELFFGEGSRLTVL.

The chain is built from TRBV20-1 and TRBJ2-7; 7 positions match TRBD2. V was pared by 4 bases and J by 6 bases, with 9 bases of the junction left unmatched. The V gene's germline CDR1 is DFQATT and CDR2 SNEGSKA (reference sequence). The CDR3 has 13 amino acids. The CDR3 sequence: CSATTSVIAEQYF. The CDR3 DNA follows: TGCAGTGCTACAACTAGCGTGATCGCCGAGCAGTACTTC.

This clonotype appeared once. The V and J genes are TRBV30 and TRBJ2-7; D is unresolved. This CDR3 comprises 12 residues. The V gene lost 2 bases and the J gene lost 1 base, with 6 bases spanning the gap. The germline CDR1 and CDR2 sequences are GTSNPN and SVGIG (reference sequence). In nucleotides, the CDR3 is TGTGCCTGGAGTCCCAGATCCTACGAGCAGTACTTC. This encodes CAWSPRSYEQYF. Full variable domain (remainder filled in from reference TRBV30 and TRBJ2-7): SQTIHQWPATLVQPVGSPLSLECTVEGTSNPNLYWYRQAAGRGLQLLFYSVGIGQISSEVPQNLSASRPQDRQFILSSKKLLLSDSGFYLCAWSPRSYEQYFGPGTRLTVT.